Shown below are 14 T cell receptor beta chains from a single sample sequenced in a study of control samples from healthy donors and cancer patients (dated by TCRdb to 2020 to 2021). Preparation of the library involved the immunoSEQ multiplex PCR assay. TCRdb carries this immuneACCESS record with in-frame sequences only. Its versions omit some clonotypes, under half of them owing to an unresolved V gene in the studies checked, with the rest unexplained. The sample table holds 15,000 to 20,000 clones, of which roughly nine tenths were seen once. Of the sample, 32% is held by the ten largest clones. Sequencing was carried out using PBMCs. These receptors were taken from a man aged 60 to 69 with head and neck cancer.

The chain carries TRBV27 and TRBJ2-1, with D possibly TRBD1 on 6 matching bases. The CDR3 extends over 15 amino acids. Trimming left V 6 bases short and J 4 bases short, with 16 bases between. The germline CDR1 and CDR2 sequences are MNHEY and SMNVEV (reference sequence). CDR3 in DNA: TGTGCCAGCAGCCGCCTTCTGAGGGGGTACAATGAGCAGTTCTTC. Translation: CASSRLLRGYNEQFF.

V and J are TRBV23-1 and TRBJ1-5; tentatively, D is TRBD1 (6 bases). TRBV23-1 is an ORF; its function is uncertain. V gave up 7 bases and J gave up 7 bases, with 14 bases separating them. This CDR3 is 13 amino acids long. This chain's CDR3 is CASTSKGVQPQHF. As DNA, the CDR3 is TGCGCCAGCACCTCAAAGGGGGTCCAGCCCCAGCATTTT.

The chain carries TRBV5-1 and TRBJ2-5; 12 bases fit TRBD2. The germline CDR1 and CDR2 sequences are SGHRS and YFSETQ. With V trimmed by 4 bases and J by 1 base, 5 bases remained unmatched. This CDR3 is 16 amino acids long. This chain's CDR3 is CASSTGLAGLQETQYF. The DNA of the CDR3 is TGCGCCAGCAGCACAGGACTAGCGGGGCTCCAAGAGACCCAGTACTTC.

The J gene is TRBJ2-1, the V gene TRBV5-5; maybe TRBD2 (5 bases). Germline loops: CDR1 SGHKS, CDR2 YYEKEE (reference sequence). V lost 4 bases to trimming and J lost 0 bases, with 11 bases between them. The CDR3 is 15 residues long. The CDR3 DNA reads TGTGCCAGCAGCAACAGCGGCAGCTCCTACAATGAGCAGTTCTTC. Translated, it gives CASSNSGSSYNEQFF. Drawing the rest from reference TRBV5-5 and TRBJ2-1, the complete variable domain is DAGVTQSPTHLIKTRGQQVTLRCSPISGHKSVSWYQQVLGQGPQFIFQYYEKEERGRGNFPDRFSARQFPNYSSELNVNALLLGDSALYLCASSNSGSSYNEQFFGPGTRLTVL.

The chain couples TRBV28 to TRBJ1-2; 7 bases are shared with TRBD1. From germline, CDR1 is MDHEN and CDR2 SYDVKM. V gave up 1 base and J gave up 0 bases; unmatched junction bases: 5. This CDR3 contains 16 residues. The CDR3 DNA sequence: TGTGCCAGCAGTTTATTGGGGGGACAGTCTAACTATGGCTACACCTTC. It specifies CASSLLGGQSNYGYTF.

The chain links TRBV11-2 to TRBJ2-7, with TRBD2 matching 8 bases. The CDR3 extends over 15 amino acids. The J segment lost 6 bases and the V segment lost 4 bases, leaving 11 bases of the junction unmatched. Germline V gene lookup returns CDR1 SGHAT and CDR2 FQNNGV. CDR3 residues: CASSSRRRGEVEQYF. CDR3 nucleotide sequence: TGTGCCAGCAGCTCTCGGCGGCGGGGGGAGGTCGAGCAGTACTTC. Based on the CDR3 plus reference TRBV11-2 and TRBJ2-7, the full variable domain is EAGVAQSPRYKIIEKRQSVAFWCNPISGHATLYWYQQILGQGPKLLIQFQNNGVVDDSQLPKDRFSAERLKGVDSTLKIQPAKLEDSAVYLCASSSRRRGEVEQYFGPGTRLTVT.

The V gene is TRBV6-2 or TRBV6-3, the J gene TRBJ2-1; 12 nucleotides align to TRBD2. V lost 6 bases, J lost 8 bases, and 8 bases stayed unmatched. Germline values: CDR1 MNHEY, CDR2 SVGEGT. This CDR3 contains 15 residues. The CDR3 DNA reads TGTGCCAGCAGCACCCTAGCGGGGGGGTTCGATGAGCAGTTCTTC. Its translation is CASSTLAGGFDEQFF.

The rearrangement uses TRBV18 and TRBJ1-3; D gene uncertain. Germline-derived CDR1 and CDR2 are KGHSH and LQKENI. There are 14 residues in the CDR3. V was trimmed by 5 bases and J by 0 bases, leaving 8 bases between them. The chain's CDR3 is CASSGRSSGNTIYF. In DNA form, the CDR3 reads TGTGCCAGCTCAGGCAGGAGCTCTGGAAACACCATATATTTT.

This rearrangement joins TRBV18 to TRBJ2-2; D might be TRBD1 or TRBD2, each matching 5 bases. The CDR3 totals 16 residues. Germline CDR1 is KGHSH and CDR2 is LQKENI. The germline V and J ends were trimmed by 3 bases and 0 bases, with 11 bases remaining between them. The CDR3 here is CASSPRRDPNTGELFF. The CDR3 DNA follows: TGTGCCAGCTCACCTCGCAGGGACCCGAACACCGGGGAGCTGTTTTTT.

The CDR3 nucleotides are TGTGCCAGCAGTCCCTCTCCGGGGGATTCACCCCTCCACTTT. Residues: CASSPSPGDSPLHF. The chain joins TRBV7-2 to TRBJ1-6; tentatively, D is TRBD1 (5 bases). The CDR3 loop spans 14 amino acids. Trimming stripped 6 bases from V and 8 bases from J, with 14 bases between. Germline V gene lookup returns CDR1 SGHTA and CDR2 FQGNSA.

V usage is TRBV19 and J usage is TRBJ2-7, with TRBD2 as a possible D gene (6 bases). The V and J ends lost 5 bases and 3 bases respectively, with 17 bases between them. The germline V gene has CDR1 LNHDA and CDR2 SQIVND (reference sequence). The CDR3 is 15 residues long. The CDR3 DNA reads TGTGCCAGTAGTCCGCGGGACGGTATGATCTACGAGCAGTACTTC. Its translation: CASSPRDGMIYEQYF.

The chain is built from TRBV7-9 and TRBJ2-7; 7 bases match TRBD2. Losses at the gene ends were 5 bases for V and 2 bases for J; bases not matched to a gene: 3. This CDR3 has 13 residues. Germline V gene sequence: CDR1 SEHNR, CDR2 FQNEAQ (reference sequence). CDR3: CASSMTSPYEQYF. DNA of the CDR3: TGTGCCAGCAGCATGACTAGCCCCTACGAGCAGTACTTC.

This sequence joins TRBV12-5 and TRBJ2-4; 12 nucleotides agree with TRBD1. The CDR3 is 17 amino acids. The J segment lost 9 bases and the V segment lost 6 bases, leaving 15 bases of the junction unmatched. The germline V gene encodes CDR1 LGHNT and CDR2 FRNRAP. This chain's CDR3 is CASGSTGTGGRMAIQYF. CDR3 DNA sequence: TGTGCTAGTGGCTCGACCGGGACAGGGGGCAGGATGGCCATTCAGTACTTC.

The rearrangement uses TRBV12-2 and TRBJ2-7. TRBV12-2 corresponds to a pseudogene. The CDR3 totals 14 residues. The CDR3 reads CASRLVSTDYEQYF. The CDR3 region has the DNA TGTGCAAGTCGCTTAGTTTCGACGGATTACGAGCAGTACTTC.